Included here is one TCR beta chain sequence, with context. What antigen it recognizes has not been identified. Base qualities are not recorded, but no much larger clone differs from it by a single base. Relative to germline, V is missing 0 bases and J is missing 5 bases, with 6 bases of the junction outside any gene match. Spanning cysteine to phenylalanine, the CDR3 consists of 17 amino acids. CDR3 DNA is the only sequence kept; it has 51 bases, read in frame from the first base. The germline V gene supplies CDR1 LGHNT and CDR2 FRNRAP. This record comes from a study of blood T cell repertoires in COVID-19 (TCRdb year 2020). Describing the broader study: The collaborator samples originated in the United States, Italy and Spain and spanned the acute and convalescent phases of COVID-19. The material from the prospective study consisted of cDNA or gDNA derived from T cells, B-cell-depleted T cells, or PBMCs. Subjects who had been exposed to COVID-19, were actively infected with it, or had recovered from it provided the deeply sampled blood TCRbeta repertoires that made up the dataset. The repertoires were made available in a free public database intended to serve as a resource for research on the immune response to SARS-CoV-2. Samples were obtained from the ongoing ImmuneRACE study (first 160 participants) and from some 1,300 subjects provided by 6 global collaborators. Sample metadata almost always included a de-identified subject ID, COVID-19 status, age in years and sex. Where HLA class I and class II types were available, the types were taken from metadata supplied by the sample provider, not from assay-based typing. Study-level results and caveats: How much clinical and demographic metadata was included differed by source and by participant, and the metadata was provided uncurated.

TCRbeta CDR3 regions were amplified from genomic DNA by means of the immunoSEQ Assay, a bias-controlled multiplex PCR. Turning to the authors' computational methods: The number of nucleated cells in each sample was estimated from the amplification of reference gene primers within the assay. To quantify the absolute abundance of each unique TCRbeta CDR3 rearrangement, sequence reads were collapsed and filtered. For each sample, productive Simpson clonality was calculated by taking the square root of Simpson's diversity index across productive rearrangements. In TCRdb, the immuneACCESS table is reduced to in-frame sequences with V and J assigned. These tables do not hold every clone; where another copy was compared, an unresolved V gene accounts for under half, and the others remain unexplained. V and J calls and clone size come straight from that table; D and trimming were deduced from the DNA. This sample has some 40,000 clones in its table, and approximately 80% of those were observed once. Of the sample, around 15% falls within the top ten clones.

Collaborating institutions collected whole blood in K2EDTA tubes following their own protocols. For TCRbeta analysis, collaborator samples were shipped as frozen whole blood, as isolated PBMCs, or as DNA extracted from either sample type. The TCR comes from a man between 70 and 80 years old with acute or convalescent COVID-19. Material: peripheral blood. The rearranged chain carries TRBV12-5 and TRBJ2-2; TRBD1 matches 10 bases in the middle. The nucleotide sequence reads TGTGCTAGTGGTTTGGTAGTCGGGACAGGGGAAACCGGGGAGCTGTTTTTT. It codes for CASGLVVGTGETGELFF.